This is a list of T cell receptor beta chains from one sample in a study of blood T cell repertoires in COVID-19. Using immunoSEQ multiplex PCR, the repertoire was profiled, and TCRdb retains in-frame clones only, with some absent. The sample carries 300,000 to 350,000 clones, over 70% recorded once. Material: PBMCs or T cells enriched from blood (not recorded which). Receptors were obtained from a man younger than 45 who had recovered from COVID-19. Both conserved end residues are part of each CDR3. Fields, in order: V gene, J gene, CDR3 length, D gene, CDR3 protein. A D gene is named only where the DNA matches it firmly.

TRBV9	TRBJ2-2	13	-	CASSVGNSGELFF
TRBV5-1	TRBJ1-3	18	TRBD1	CASSSGTGDLISGNTIYF
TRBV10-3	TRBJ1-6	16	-	CAISETIGAGDSPLHF
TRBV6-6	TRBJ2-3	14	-	CASKGHGLTDTQYF
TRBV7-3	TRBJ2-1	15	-	CASSPKGGGGNEQFF
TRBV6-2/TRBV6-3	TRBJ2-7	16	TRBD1	CASSYYPGQGIGEQYF
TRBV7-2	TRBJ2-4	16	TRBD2	CASSLVSGGTLNIQYF
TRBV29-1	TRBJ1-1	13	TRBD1	CSADGQGLAEAFF
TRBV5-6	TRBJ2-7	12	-	CASQDSSYEQYF
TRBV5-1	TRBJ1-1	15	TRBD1	CASSSGTGGITEAFF
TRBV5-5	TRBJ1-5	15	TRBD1	CASSVSGTGDQPQHF
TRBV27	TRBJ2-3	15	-	CASSLWTTSTDTQYF
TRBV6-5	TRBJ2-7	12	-	CASSTTAYEQYF
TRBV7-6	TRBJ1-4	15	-	CASSRGNVGNEKLFF
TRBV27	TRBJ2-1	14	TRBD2	CASSLILGGPEQFF
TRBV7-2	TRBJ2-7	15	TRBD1	CASSLGQGIAYEQYF
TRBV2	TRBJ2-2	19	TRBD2	CASSDPRLAGATGTGELFF
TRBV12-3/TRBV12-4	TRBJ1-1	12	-	CASRPRDTEAFF
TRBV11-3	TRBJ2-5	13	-	CASSRHGQETQYF
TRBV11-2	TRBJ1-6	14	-	CASSLQGANSPLHF
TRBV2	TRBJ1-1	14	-	CASSPQGSWTEAFF
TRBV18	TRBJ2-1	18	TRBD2	CASSPPGLAGGPYNEQFF
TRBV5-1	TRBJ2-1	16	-	CASSLGPSEVPNEQFF
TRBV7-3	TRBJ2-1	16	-	CASSPRGGRSYNEQFF
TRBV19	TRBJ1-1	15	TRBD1	CASSDPGQGATEAFF
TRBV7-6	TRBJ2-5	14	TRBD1	CASSLDRGQETQYF
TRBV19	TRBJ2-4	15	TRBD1	CASSIKGADKNIQYF
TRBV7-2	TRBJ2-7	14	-	CASSLNGGPYEQYF
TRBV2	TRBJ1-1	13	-	CASSDRVGTEAFF
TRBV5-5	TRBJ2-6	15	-	CASSLPRSGANVLTF
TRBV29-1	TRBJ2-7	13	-	CSVEGTEFAEQYF
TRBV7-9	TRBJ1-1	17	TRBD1	CASSLFRDRGKNTEAFF
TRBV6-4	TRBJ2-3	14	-	CASAATMATDTQYF
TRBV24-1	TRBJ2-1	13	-	CATSQEAYNEQFF